These T cell receptor beta chains were read from a single sample in a study of Graves' ophthalmopathy and Graves' hyperthyroidism. TCRdb re-called the multiplex PCR reads through MiXCR, storing one row per CDR3 protein. The data show just over 400,000 distinct CDR3 sequences, with roughly 20% seen just once and roughly 3% held by the top ten. Source material: peripheral blood. The source is a woman aged 18-29 years with stable Graves' hyperthyroidism. Each CDR3 is given with its conserved first and last residue. D genes are given only for firm matches. Some rows have no size entry. The others give once, few or many, or a class for an expanded clone.

CDR3aa	CDR3nt	j_gene	d_gene	v_gene	abundance
CAISRDSNQPQHF	TGTGCCATCTCCCGGGACAGTAATCAGCCCCAGCATTTT	TRBJ1-5	TRBD1	TRBV10-3	many
CASSLAPTGATYQETQYF	TGTGCCAGCAGCTTAGCACCCACAGGGGCCACATACCAAGAGACCCAGTACTTC	TRBJ2-5	TRBD1	TRBV7-8	.
CSARPADVGTEAFF	TGCAGTGCTAGACCGGCGGACGTGGGCACTGAAGCTTTCTTT	TRBJ1-1	.	TRBV20-1	few
CASTGKNTGELFF	TGTGCCAGCACAGGGAAGAACACCGGGGAGCTGTTTTTT	TRBJ2-2	.	TRBV28	many
CARFMNTEAFF	TGTGCCAGATTTATGAACACTGAAGCTTTCTTT	TRBJ1-1	.	TRBV11-2	.
CASSYSSRGKDSPLHF	TGTGCCAGCAGTTACTCGAGTAGGGGAAAGGATTCACCCCTCCACTTT	TRBJ1-6	.	TRBV6-5	.
CASSFGMNQPQHF	TGTGCCAGCAGTTTCGGGATGAATCAGCCCCAGCATTTT	TRBJ1-5	.	TRBV12-3/TRBV12-4	many
CATSRDLGQGAYEQYF	TGTGCCACCAGCAGAGATCTGGGACAGGGTGCGTACGAGCAGTACTTC	TRBJ2-7	TRBD1	TRBV15	once
CASSLHGPPTEAFF	TGTGCCAGCAGCTTACACGGTCCCCCCACTGAAGCTTTCTTT	TRBJ1-1	.	TRBV7-2	.
CASSYPSGRAANTGELFF	TGTGCCAGCAGTTACCCGAGCGGGAGGGCCGCGAACACCGGGGAGCTGTTTTTT	TRBJ2-2	TRBD2	TRBV6-2/TRBV6-3	many
CASSVGGSMNTEAFF	TGTGCCAGCAGCGTAGGTGGCAGTATGAACACTGAAGCTTTCTTT	TRBJ1-1	.	TRBV9	many
CASSPTPLVAGGGTGELFF	TGTGCCAGCAGCCCTACCCCCTTAGTAGCGGGGGGGGGGACCGGGGAGCTGTTTTTT	TRBJ2-2	TRBD2	TRBV27	many
CASSPTGSSGELFF	TGTGCCAGCAGCCCCACCGGGAGCTCCGGGGAGCTGTTTTTT	TRBJ2-2	.	TRBV11-3	many
CASRQGSESYGYTF	TGCGCCAGCAGACAGGGTTCTGAATCCTATGGCTACACCTTC	TRBJ1-2	.	TRBV5-1	many
CASSLTSGSVEQYF	TGTGCCAGCAGTTTAACTAGCGGGAGTGTCGAGCAGTACTTC	TRBJ2-7	TRBD2	TRBV12-3/TRBV12-4	many
CASSTISEETQYF	TGTGCCAGCAGCACAATTTCGGAGGAGACCCAGTACTTC	TRBJ2-5	.	TRBV28	many